What follows are 19 T cell receptor beta chains derived from one specimen sequenced in a study of CD8 T cells in ankylosing spondylitis. Study outcomes and limitations: Blood of patients with ankylosing spondylitis appeared to be characterized by a TCR beta motif of about 8 highly homologous variants.

These receptors' targets are unknown. MiXCR, applied by TCRdb to the 5' RACE reads, yields one record per CDR3 protein. The repertoire consists of 700,000 to 1,000,000 distinct CDR3 sequences, with over 9.5% occurring once and the leading ten covering under 0.6%. The sample was blood, either unsorted or a sorted T cell fraction (not recorded which). Receptor source: a male donor with ankylosing spondylitis.

The J gene is TRBJ2-1, the V gene TRBV6-5; 9 nucleotides line up with TRBD2. After removal of 2 bases from V and 5 bases from J, the junction contained 10 bases not matched to a gene. The CDR3 has 17 amino acids. Germline CDR1 reads MNHEY; CDR2 reads SVGAGI. CDR3 coding DNA: TGTGCCAGCAGTTACGCTATCGGCGGGGGGGACGACAATGAGCAGTTCTTC. Its translation: CASSYAIGGGDDNEQFF.

The gene calls are TRBV7-2 and TRBJ2-5; D unclear. V was clipped by 6 bases and J by 1 base, with 12 bases between them. Germline CDR1 is SGHTA and CDR2 is FQGNSA. The length of the CDR3 is 14 residues. This CDR3 is CASSSGPVQETQYF. The CDR3 nucleotides are TGTGCCAGCAGTTCCGGACCGGTCCAAGAGACCCAGTACTTC.

The chain carries TRBV5-4 and TRBJ2-1; TRBD2 agrees at 8 bases. Germline trimming cut 0 bases from V and 6 bases from J; bases unmatched to any gene: 8. The CDR3 runs 16 residues. From germline, CDR1 is SGHNT and CDR2 YYREEE (reference sequence). The CDR3 sequence is CASSLGAGGARNEQFF. CDR3 DNA: TGTGCCAGCAGCTTGGGGGCGGGAGGAGCCCGCAATGAGCAGTTCTTC.

This clonotype has more than one count but fewer than ten. The chain joins TRBV6-5 to TRBJ2-7; TRBD2 agrees at 9 bases. V shed 0 bases and J 0 bases; nucleotides not matched to a gene: 3. This CDR3 contains 16 residues. Germline loops: CDR1 MNHEY, CDR2 SVGAGI. In DNA form, the CDR3 reads TGTGCCAGCAGTTACTCGACTAGCGGAATCTCCTACGAGCAGTACTTC. Translation: CASSYSTSGISYEQYF.

This clonotype was counted only a few times. The chain links TRBV20-1 to TRBJ1-5; unclear D gene. The CDR3 loop spans 13 amino acids. Germline V gene data show CDR1 as DFQATT and CDR2 as SNEGSKA (reference sequence). V gave up 5 bases and J gave up 6 bases, with 14 bases separating them. The CDR3 region has the DNA TGCAGTGCTGTAATGGGGAGAACTCAGCCCCAGCATTTT. As protein: CSAVMGRTQPQHF.

This clonotype was counted at least ten times. The V call is TRBV12-1, the J call TRBJ1-5; the table's D call TRBD1 went unverified against the DNA. TRBV12-1 is flagged as a pseudogene. The CDR3 loop spans 16 amino acids. The CDR3 reads CASSRGGRQGRQPQHF. CDR3 coding DNA: TGTGCCAGCAGCCGAGGCGGGAGACAGGGCCGTCAGCCCCAGCATTTT.

Only a few counts were recorded for this clonotype. The gene calls are TRBV12-3 or TRBV12-4 and TRBJ2-7; TRBD1 agrees at 7 bases. There are 14 residues in the CDR3. Unmatched junction bases numbered 6, after V lost 5 bases and J lost 2 bases. CDR3 DNA sequence: TGTGCCAGCAGTCAACAGGGGCTACCCTACGAGCAGTACTTC. It is translated as CASSQQGLPYEQYF.

This chain links TRBV29-1 with TRBJ2-3; perhaps TRBD2 as D (6 bases). Trimming left V 7 bases short and J 4 bases short, with 18 bases between. Per the germline V gene, CDR1 is SQVTM and CDR2 is ANQGSEA. This CDR3 region has 14 residues. The CDR3 DNA sequence: TGCAGCGGGACTAAATCGGCAGGGCCAGATACGCAGTATTTT. The encoded protein is CSGTKSAGPDTQYF.

The gene calls are TRBV5-6 and TRBJ1-1; 9 bases fit TRBD1. The trim removed 4 bases at V and 0 bases at J, leaving 13 bases unmatched. Looked up from germline, CDR1 is SGHDT and CDR2 is YYEEEE. The CDR3 totals 18 residues. CDR3 amino acids: CASSVRGQGSKMNTEAFF. The CDR3 DNA reads TGTGCCAGCAGCGTCCGGGGACAGGGCTCGAAAATGAACACTGAAGCTTTCTTT.

This chain connects TRBV7-2 to TRBJ1-2; 8 bases line up with TRBD1. The CDR3 extends over 16 amino acids. J was trimmed by 4 bases and V by 0 bases; bases with no gene match: 7. The germline CDR1 and CDR2 sequences are SGHTA and FQGNSA. The chain's CDR3 is CASSLAGAGGSYGYTF. CDR3 DNA sequence: TGTGCCAGCAGCTTAGCGGGGGCAGGGGGCTCCTATGGCTACACCTTC. The full variable domain, with the rest looked up from reference TRBV7-2 and TRBJ1-2, is GAGVSQSPSNKVTEKGKDVELRCDPISGHTALYWYRQSLGQGLEFLIYFQGNSAPDKSGLPSDRFSAERTGGSVSTLTIQRTQQEDSAVYLCASSLAGAGGSYGYTFGSGTRLTVV.

This clonotype was counted a few times. The genes are TRBV4-3 and TRBJ2-7, with 8 positions matching TRBD1. The ends lost 2 bases at V and 0 bases at J; junction bases unmatched: 9. Germline V gene data show CDR1 as LGHNA and CDR2 as YSLEER. The CDR3 is 17 residues long. The CDR3 DNA sequence: TGCGCCAGCAGCCAATTTTCGACAGGGGTCGTCTCCTACGAGCAGTACTTC. Residues: CASSQFSTGVVSYEQYF.

The chain employs TRBV10-3 and TRBJ2-3; 8 bases fit TRBD1. CDR3 length equals 15 residues. Germline V lookup: CDR1 ENHRY, CDR2 SYGVKD. Trimming at V came to 7 bases and at J to 4 bases, leaving 10 bases not matched to a gene. CDR3 DNA: TGTGCCATCACCGGACAGGGTGAGGCGTCAGATACGCAGTATTTT. This translates into CAITGQGEASDTQYF.

Only a few counts were recorded for this clonotype. The chain links TRBV20-1 to TRBJ2-5; no clear D. Germline V CDR1 and CDR2: DFQATT, SNEGSKA (reference sequence). The length of the CDR3 is 13 residues. Trimming took off 5 bases at V and 6 bases at J, with 16 bases between the two ends. CDR3 region: CSASASVAKTQYF. CDR3 in DNA: TGCAGTGCTTCGGCCTCCGTTGCGAAGACCCAGTACTTC.

J is TRBJ2-1 and V is TRBV24-1, with unresolved D. The CDR3 consists of 16 residues. V lost 2 bases to trimming and J lost 0 bases, with 10 bases between them. Germline CDR1 and CDR2: KGHDR and SFDVKD. The CDR3, as DNA: TGTGCCACCAGTGATTGGACCGTCAGCTCCTACAATGAGCAGTTCTTC. Encoded protein: CATSDWTVSSYNEQFF.

This clonotype came up many times. The CDR3 region is CSVPPSGTYNEQFF. The CDR3 bases are TGCAGCGTCCCCCCTAGCGGGACCTACAATGAGCAGTTCTTC. This chain joins TRBV20-1 and TRBJ2-1; 9 nucleotides line up with TRBD2. The CDR3 length is 14 residues. Germline V gives CDR1 DFQATT, CDR2 SNEGSKA (reference sequence).

This clonotype has a handful of counts. V gene TRBV20-1 combines with J gene TRBJ2-7; D gene ambiguous. With 5 bases removed from V and 5 bases from J, the gap between germline ends came to 16 bases. This CDR3 contains 13 residues. Germline V gene data show CDR1 as DFQATT and CDR2 as SNEGSKA (reference sequence). CDR3: CSALGLLENEQYF. The CDR3 DNA is TGCAGTGCTCTCGGTCTCCTAGAGAACGAGCAGTACTTC.

The chain is built from TRBV7-3 and TRBJ2-2; 7 bases line up with TRBD2. The CDR3 spans 14 residues. Germline CDR1 reads SGHTA; CDR2 reads FQGTGA. Losses at the gene ends were 6 bases for V and 5 bases for J; bases not matched to a gene: 6. CDR3 protein: CASSRSGATGELFF. The CDR3 DNA sequence: TGTGCCAGCAGTCGAAGCGGGGCGACCGGGGAGCTGTTTTTT.

The V and J genes are TRBV28 and TRBJ1-1; weak D call: TRBD1 (6 bases). This CDR3 region has 16 residues. V dropped 5 bases and J dropped 1 base, with 17 bases sitting between them. Germline CDR1 is MDHEN and CDR2 is SYDVKM. The CDR3 region has the DNA TGTGCCAGCAGTGCTTATTACAGGGTAGGGAACACTGAAGCTTTCTTT. This sequence encodes CASSAYYRVGNTEAFF.

This clonotype was recorded a few times. V is TRBV5-1 and J is TRBJ2-6, with TRBD1 identical over 7 bases. With 3 bases clipped from V and 2 bases from J, the junction kept 8 bases outside the gene matches. Germline CDR1 is SGHRS and CDR2 is YFSETQ. This CDR3 has 17 amino acids. The CDR3 DNA is TGCGCCAGCAGCTGGACGACAGGGCAGGCTGGGGCCAACGTCCTGACTTTC. This translates into CASSWTTGQAGANVLTF.